This TCR beta chain was captured by sequencing in a study of blood T cell repertoires in COVID-19. Whole-study context: Whether acute or convalescent, the COVID-19 samples came from the United States, Italy and Spain.

Study processing details: For nucleated cells, counts were estimated from reference gene primer amplification. Libraries were prepared by immunoSEQ multiplex PCR; TCRdb keeps only in-frame clonotypes and omits some of them. The V and J calls and clone size were taken over from that table, and D and trimming were inferred from the DNA. The top ten hold 7.5% to 10% of the sample, which has hundreds of thousands of clones, roughly four fifths seen once. The CDR3 has 15 amino acids. CDR1 is SQVTM and CDR2 is ANQGSEA in the germline V gene. The V gene lost 1 base and the J gene lost 8 bases, with 17 bases spanning the gap.

The sequence was collected from an older man with acute or convalescent COVID-19. V usage is TRBV29-1 and J usage is TRBJ1-4, with D possibly matching TRBD1 (5 bases). The sample taken for sequencing was peripheral blood. DNA of the CDR3: TGCAGCGTTGAAGGTCTCCAGGGAGGACTCGAAAAACTGTTTTTT. Encoded protein: CSVEGLQGGLEKLFF.